The next 21 T cell receptor beta chains were all read from a single sample in a study of blood T cells in healthy people across ages (dated by TCRdb to about 2015). Libraries were prepared through 5' RACE. TCRdb shows the sequencer as Illumina HiSeq 2500. The second PCR ran for about 7 to 11 cycles and used a J-beta primer mix along with a sample-barcoded 5' primer. The raw public reads went through TCRdb reprocessing: fastp at Q25, MiXCR clone calling, in-frame beta chains kept. Entries that share a CDR3 protein sequence are merged under the most common genes and DNA. The table for this sample lists about a million distinct CDR3 sequences; just over 50% of them were counted only once. About 22% of the sample is taken by the ten largest. Sequencing was done on a sample of blood. The receptors derive from a woman aged 55-69 years in good health.

This clonotype was observed at least ten times. The chain joins TRBV10-2 to TRBJ2-7; 7 bases line up with TRBD2. After removal of 5 bases from V and 4 bases from J, the junction contained 5 bases not matched to a gene. This CDR3 is 13 amino acids long. Germline V gives CDR1 WSHSY, CDR2 SAAADI. The CDR3 nucleotides are TGCGCCAGCAGTAGGACTAGAAGATACGAGCAGTACTTC. Its translation: CASSRTRRYEQYF.

The chain employs TRBV7-2 and TRBJ2-1, with 13 positions matching TRBD2. Per the germline V gene, CDR1 is SGHTA and CDR2 is FQGNSA. The ends lost 5 bases at V and 9 bases at J; junction bases unmatched: 7. The CDR3 has 15 residues. Here the CDR3 DNA reads TGTGCCAGCAGCCCAAGGACTAGCGGGAGTATTGAGCAGTTCTTC. Its translation is CASSPRTSGSIEQFF. Using reference TRBV7-2 and TRBJ2-1 for the parts outside the CDR3, the full variable domain is GAGVSQSPSNKVTEKGKDVELRCDPISGHTALYWYRQSLGQGLEFLIYFQGNSAPDKSGLPSDRFSAERTGGSVSTLTIQRTQQEDSAVYLCASSPRTSGSIEQFFGPGTRLTVL.

The genes are TRBV20-1 and TRBJ2-5; 8 nucleotides line up with TRBD1. The CDR3 is 15 amino acids. Germline CDR1 reads DFQATT; CDR2 reads SNEGSKA (reference sequence). V lost 4 bases to trimming and J lost 4 bases; unmatched junction nucleotides: 11. CDR3 sequence: CSAIIIDRGSETQYF. CDR3 coding DNA: TGCAGTGCTATAATAATTGACAGGGGATCAGAGACCCAGTACTTC.

The chain has TRBV7-8 and TRBJ2-5, with unresolved D. From germline, CDR1 is SGHVS and CDR2 FQNEAQ. This CDR3 region has 14 residues. V lost 2 bases and J 2 bases, leaving 9 bases between the germline ends. The CDR3, as DNA: TGTGCCAGCAGCTTAATGGGTTTTCAAGAGACCCAGTACTTC. It yields the protein CASSLMGFQETQYF.

This sequence joins TRBV20-1 and TRBJ1-2, with TRBD1 matching 8 bases. Trimming at V came to 2 bases and at J to 4 bases, leaving 6 bases not matched to a gene. The CDR3 has 14 amino acids. Per germline, CDR1 DFQATT and CDR2 SNEGSKA (reference sequence). CDR3 DNA: TGCAGTGCTAGACAGGGGGCAAAGGTCTATGGCTACACCTTC. It specifies CSARQGAKVYGYTF.

V gene TRBV10-3 combines with J gene TRBJ2-7; no clear D gene. Trimming stripped 8 bases from V and 4 bases from J, with 12 bases between. The CDR3 has 12 residues. Germline assignment: CDR1 ENHRY and CDR2 SYGVKD. CDR3 nucleotides: TGTGCCATCTCTGGAAGCCAATACGAGCAGTACTTC. It specifies CAISGSQYEQYF.

This chain links TRBV6-5 with TRBJ2-4, with D perhaps matching TRBD1 (5 bases). The J call may be mistaken, given a closer DNA end match to TRBJ2-5. The CDR3 consists of 14 residues. The germline V gene encodes CDR1 MNHEY and CDR2 SVGAGI. The CDR3 region is CASSYNQGQETQYF. The DNA of the CDR3 is TGTGCCAGCAGTTACAACCAGGGTCAAGAGACCCAGTACTTC.

CDR3 bases: TGCGCCAGCAGCTCTCAAGCGGGAGTGAGTGCCGAGCAGTACTTC. It is translated as CASSSQAGVSAEQYF. The V gene is TRBV5-1, the J gene TRBJ2-7; 8 bases match TRBD2. Germline-derived CDR1 and CDR2 are SGHRS and YFSETQ. This CDR3 comprises 15 residues. Trimming at V came to 3 bases and at J to 6 bases, leaving 11 bases not matched to a gene.

This clonotype was counted only a few times. The V call is TRBV7-2, the J call TRBJ2-5, with TRBD1 matching 10 bases. There are 16 residues in the CDR3. Germline V gene sequence: CDR1 SGHTA, CDR2 FQGNSA. V was clipped by 5 bases and J by 11 bases; unmatched bases: 17. CDR3 nucleotides: TGTGCCAGCAGCACTCAGACAGGGGGCTCCTACGATGAGCAGTACTTC. It encodes CASSTQTGGSYDEQYF.

The table lists this clonotype with a few counts. The V call is TRBV7-9, the J call TRBJ2-5; D gene uncertain. CDR3 length: 12 residues. Looked up from germline, CDR1 is SEHNR and CDR2 is FQNEAQ (reference sequence). The V end lost 4 bases, the J end lost 5 bases, and 8 bases lay between the germline ends. The CDR3 region is CASSSRWETQYF. The CDR3 DNA is TGTGCCAGCAGCTCTCGATGGGAGACCCAGTACTTC.

This clonotype has only a few counts. The junction differs from germline at one of its ends, possibly a read error. This sequence joins TRBV28 and TRBJ2-1, with D unclear. The germline V gene encodes CDR1 MDHEN and CDR2 SYDVKM. The CDR3 length is 11 residues. CDR3 in DNA: TGTGCTAGCAGTGCCCGAAATGAGCAGTTCTTC. Amino acids: CASSARNEQFF.

The CDR3 is CASSYRGWSYNEQFF. DNA of the CDR3: TGTGCCAGCAGTTACCGGGGTTGGAGCTACAATGAGCAGTTCTTC. The V and J genes are TRBV6-6 and TRBJ2-1; weak D call: TRBD2 (5 bases). Germline V gene data show CDR1 as MNHNY and CDR2 as SVGAGI (reference sequence). V lost 2 bases and J 3 bases, leaving 11 bases between the germline ends. This CDR3 has 15 amino acids.

The rearrangement links TRBV20-1 to TRBJ2-3, with TRBD1 as a possible D gene (5 bases). This CDR3 is 14 amino acids long. The germline V gene encodes CDR1 DFQATT and CDR2 SNEGSKA (reference sequence). V dropped 2 bases and J dropped 2 bases, with 11 bases sitting between them. The CDR3 sequence: CSARSRASTDTQYF. As DNA, the CDR3 is TGCAGTGCTAGAAGCAGGGCCTCCACAGATACGCAGTATTTT.

V and J are TRBV7-2 and TRBJ2-5; 9 nucleotides agree with TRBD2. This CDR3 region has 18 residues. Germline V gene data show CDR1 as SGHTA and CDR2 as FQGNSA. The V gene end was trimmed by 1 base and the J gene end by 1 base; junction bases not matched to a gene: 10. The CDR3 spells CASSLGGGRARFQETQYF. The CDR3 bases are TGTGCCAGCAGCTTAGGAGGCGGGAGGGCCAGATTCCAAGAGACCCAGTACTTC.

This chain uses TRBV4-3 with TRBJ2-3; D unclear. Germline V CDR1 and CDR2: LGHNA, YSLEER. The CDR3 has 16 residues. Trimming cost V 7 bases and J 6 bases, with 23 bases left between them. DNA for the CDR3: TGCGCCAGCACCCAGAATAGAGGCTCTCTGGGGGATACGCAGTATTTT. This sequence encodes CASTQNRGSLGDTQYF.

This clonotype was seen more than once but under ten times. The genes are TRBV4-2 and TRBJ1-2; D not resolved. Trimming took 0 bases from V and 7 from J, leaving 12 bases between them. This CDR3 is 14 amino acids long. Germline CDR1 reads LGHNA; CDR2 reads YNFKEQ. CDR3 loop: CASSQDPDSGGYTF. DNA of the CDR3: TGTGCCAGCAGCCAAGATCCGGATTCAGGTGGCTACACCTTC.

The chain recombines TRBV24-1 with TRBJ2-3, with a weak D call TRBD2 (5 bases). The germline gives CDR1 KGHDR, CDR2 SFDVKD. CDR3 size: 15 residues. Trimming pared 3 bases from V and 2 bases from J, leaving 11 bases between. The CDR3 coding sequence is TGTGCCACCAGTGATCATCGGACTCCCACAGATACGCAGTATTTT. This translates into CATSDHRTPTDTQYF.

In nucleotides, the CDR3 is TGTGCCAGCAGCCCGGTACGGGAGCGGTATGAAAAACTGTTTTTT. It translates to CASSPVRERYEKLFF. The rearrangement uses TRBV7-9 and TRBJ1-4; D remains unclear. The V gene's germline CDR1 is SEHNR and CDR2 FQNEAQ (reference sequence). The CDR3 is 15 residues long. V gave up 5 bases and J gave up 6 bases, with 16 bases separating them.

V gene TRBV5-1 combines with J gene TRBJ2-6; TRBD1 might be the D (6 bases). Deletions cut 3 bases from V and 1 base from J, with 11 bases between. The CDR3 consists of 16 residues. Germline CDR1 reads SGHRS; CDR2 reads YFSETQ. The CDR3 protein is CASSWQGWSGANVLTF. For the CDR3, the DNA is TGCGCCAGCAGCTGGCAGGGGTGGTCTGGGGCCAACGTCCTGACTTTC.

The chain uses TRBV6-5 and TRBJ2-7; 9 bases are shared with TRBD1. Losses at the gene ends were 2 bases for V and 2 bases for J; bases not matched to a gene: 10. The length of the CDR3 is 17 residues. Germline assignment: CDR1 MNHEY and CDR2 SVGAGI. CDR3 loop: CASSYGDRARYAYEQYF. The CDR3 nucleotides are TGTGCCAGCAGTTACGGGGACAGGGCCCGATATGCCTACGAGCAGTACTTC.

The V call is TRBV12-3 or TRBV12-4, the J call TRBJ1-5; the match to TRBD1 covers 7 bases. The CDR3 is 14 amino acids. Trimming at V came to 1 base and at J to 7 bases, leaving 4 bases not matched to a gene. The CDR3 DNA follows: TGTGCCAGCAGTTTAGTTCAGGGACAGCAGCCCCAGCATTTT. Encoded protein: CASSLVQGQQPQHF.